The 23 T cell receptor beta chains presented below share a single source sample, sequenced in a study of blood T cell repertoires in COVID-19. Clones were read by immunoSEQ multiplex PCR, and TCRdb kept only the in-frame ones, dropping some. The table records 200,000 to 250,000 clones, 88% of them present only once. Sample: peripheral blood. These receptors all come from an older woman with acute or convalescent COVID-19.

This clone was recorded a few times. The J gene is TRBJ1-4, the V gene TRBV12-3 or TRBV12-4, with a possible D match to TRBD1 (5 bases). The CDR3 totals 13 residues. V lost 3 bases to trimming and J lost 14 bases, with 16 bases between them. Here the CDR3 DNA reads TGTGCCAGCAGTTTGATAATAGGGGCCCGGCTGTTTTTT. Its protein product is CASSLIIGARLFF.

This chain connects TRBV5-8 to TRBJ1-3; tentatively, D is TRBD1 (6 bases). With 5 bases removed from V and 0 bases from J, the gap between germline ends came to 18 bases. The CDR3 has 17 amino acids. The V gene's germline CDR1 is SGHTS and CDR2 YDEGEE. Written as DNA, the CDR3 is TGTGCCAGCAGTTTAAAACAGGGAAGTAGCTCTGGAAACACCATATATTTT. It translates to CASSLKQGSSSGNTIYF.

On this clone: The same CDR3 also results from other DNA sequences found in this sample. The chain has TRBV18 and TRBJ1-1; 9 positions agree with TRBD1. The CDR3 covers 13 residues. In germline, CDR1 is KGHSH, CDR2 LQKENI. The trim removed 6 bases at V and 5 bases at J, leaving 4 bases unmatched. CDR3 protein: CASSRDRETEAFF. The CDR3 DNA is TGTGCCAGCTCGCGGGACAGGGAAACTGAAGCTTTCTTT.

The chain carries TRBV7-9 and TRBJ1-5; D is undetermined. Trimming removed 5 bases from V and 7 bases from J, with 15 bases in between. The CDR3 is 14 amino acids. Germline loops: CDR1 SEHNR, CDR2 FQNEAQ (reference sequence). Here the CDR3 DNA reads TGTGCCAGCAGCCCTCCGGGAGGAAGGCAGCCCCAGCATTTT. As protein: CASSPPGGRQPQHF.

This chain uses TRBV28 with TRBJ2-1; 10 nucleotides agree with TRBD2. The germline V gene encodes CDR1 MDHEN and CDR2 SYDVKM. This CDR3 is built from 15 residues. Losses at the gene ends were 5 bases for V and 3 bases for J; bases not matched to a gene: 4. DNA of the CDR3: TGTGCCAGCAGTCTCTTAGCGGGAGGCTACAATGAGCAGTTCTTC. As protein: CASSLLAGGYNEQFF.

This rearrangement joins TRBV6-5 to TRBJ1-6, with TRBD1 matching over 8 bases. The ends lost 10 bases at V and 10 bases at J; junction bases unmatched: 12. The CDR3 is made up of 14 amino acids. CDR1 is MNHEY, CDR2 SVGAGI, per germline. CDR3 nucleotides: TGTGCCATTAGGCCGGGACAGGTTTCCTCACCCCTCCACTTT. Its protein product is CAIRPGQVSSPLHF.

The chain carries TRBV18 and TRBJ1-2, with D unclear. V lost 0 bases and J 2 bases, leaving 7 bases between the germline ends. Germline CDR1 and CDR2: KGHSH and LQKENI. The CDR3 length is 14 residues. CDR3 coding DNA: TGTGCCAGCTCACCACCCAGTAAAAACTATGGCTACACCTTC. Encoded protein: CASSPPSKNYGYTF.

CDR3 amino acids: CASSGPGFTEAFF. CDR3 in DNA: TGTGCCAGTAGTGGGCCAGGGTTTACTGAAGCTTTCTTT. This sequence joins TRBV19 and TRBJ1-1, with D perhaps TRBD1 (5 bases). This CDR3 contains 13 residues. Trimming took 5 bases from V and 5 from J, leaving 12 bases between them. Germline values: CDR1 LNHDA, CDR2 SQIVND (reference sequence).

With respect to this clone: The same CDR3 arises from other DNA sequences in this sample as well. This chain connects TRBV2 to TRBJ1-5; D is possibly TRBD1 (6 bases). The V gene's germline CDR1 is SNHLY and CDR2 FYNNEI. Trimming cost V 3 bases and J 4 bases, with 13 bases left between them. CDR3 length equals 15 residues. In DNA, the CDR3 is TGTGCCAGCAGTGAGGGGGGGGCTGGTAATCAGCCCCAGCATTTT. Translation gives CASSEGGAGNQPQHF. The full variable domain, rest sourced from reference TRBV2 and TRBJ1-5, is EPEVTQTPSHQVTQMGQEVILRCVPISNHLYFYWYRQILGQKVEFLVSFYNNEISEKSEIFDDQFSVERPDGSNFTLKIRSTKLEDSAMYFCASSEGGAGNQPQHFGDGTRLSIL.

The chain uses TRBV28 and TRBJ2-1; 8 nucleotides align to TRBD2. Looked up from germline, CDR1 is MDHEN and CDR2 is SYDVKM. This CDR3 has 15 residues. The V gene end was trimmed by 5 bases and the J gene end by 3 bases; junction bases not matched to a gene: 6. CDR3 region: CASSGAGTSYNEQFF. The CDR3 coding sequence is TGTGCCAGCAGTGGGGCCGGGACTAGCTACAATGAGCAGTTCTTC.

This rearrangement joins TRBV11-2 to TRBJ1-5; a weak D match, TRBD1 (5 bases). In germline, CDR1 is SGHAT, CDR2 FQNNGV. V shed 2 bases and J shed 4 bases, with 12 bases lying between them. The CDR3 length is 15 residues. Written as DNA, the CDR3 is TGTGCCAGCAGCTTAAGTCAGGGCAAAAATCAGCCCCAGCATTTT. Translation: CASSLSQGKNQPQHF.

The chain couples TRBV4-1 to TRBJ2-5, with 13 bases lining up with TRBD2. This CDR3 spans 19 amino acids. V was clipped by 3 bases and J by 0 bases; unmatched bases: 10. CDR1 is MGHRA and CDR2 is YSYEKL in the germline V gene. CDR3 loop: CASSHRLAGGPRYQETQYF. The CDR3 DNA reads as TGCGCCAGCAGCCACCGACTAGCGGGGGGCCCTAGGTACCAAGAGACCCAGTACTTC.

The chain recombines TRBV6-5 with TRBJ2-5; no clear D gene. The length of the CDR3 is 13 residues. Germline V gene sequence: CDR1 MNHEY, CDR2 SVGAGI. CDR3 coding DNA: TGTGCAAATTCTAGAGCGATTGAAGAGACCCAGTACTTC. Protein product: CANSRAIEETQYF.

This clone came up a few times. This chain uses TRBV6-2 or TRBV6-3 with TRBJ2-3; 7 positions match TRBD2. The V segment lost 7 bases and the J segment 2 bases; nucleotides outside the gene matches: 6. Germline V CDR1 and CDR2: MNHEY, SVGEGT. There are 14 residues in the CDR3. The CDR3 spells CASIPGGYTDTQYF. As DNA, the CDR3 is TGTGCCAGCATCCCGGGGGGATACACAGATACGCAGTATTTT.

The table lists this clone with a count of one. The CDR3 reads CATSRVFANNQPQHF. The CDR3 nucleotides read TGTGCCACCAGCAGAGTTTTCGCGAACAATCAGCCCCAGCATTTT. The chain carries TRBV15 and TRBJ1-5, with D unresolved. Germline CDR1 and CDR2: LNHNV and YYDKDF (reference sequence). This CDR3 has 15 amino acids. The germline V and J ends were trimmed by 1 base and 3 bases, with 10 bases remaining between them.

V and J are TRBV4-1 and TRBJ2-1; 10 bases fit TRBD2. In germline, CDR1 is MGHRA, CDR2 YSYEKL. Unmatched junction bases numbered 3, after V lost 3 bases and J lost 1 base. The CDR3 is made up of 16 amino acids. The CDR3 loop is CASSQGLANSYNEQFF. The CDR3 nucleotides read TGCGCCAGCAGCCAGGGACTAGCGAATTCCTACAATGAGCAGTTCTTC.

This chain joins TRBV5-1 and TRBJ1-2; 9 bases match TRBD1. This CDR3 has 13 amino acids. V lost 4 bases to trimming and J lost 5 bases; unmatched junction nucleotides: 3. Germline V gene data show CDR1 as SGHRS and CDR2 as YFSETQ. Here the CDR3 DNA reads TGCGCCAGCAGCGTGACAGGGGGTTATGGCTACACCTTC. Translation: CASSVTGGYGYTF.

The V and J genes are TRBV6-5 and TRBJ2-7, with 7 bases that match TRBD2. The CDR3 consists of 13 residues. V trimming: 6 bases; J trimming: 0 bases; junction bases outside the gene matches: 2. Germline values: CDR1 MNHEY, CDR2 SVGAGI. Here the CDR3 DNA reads TGTGCCAGCAGGAGCGGGATCTCCTACGAGCAGTACTTC. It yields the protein CASRSGISYEQYF.

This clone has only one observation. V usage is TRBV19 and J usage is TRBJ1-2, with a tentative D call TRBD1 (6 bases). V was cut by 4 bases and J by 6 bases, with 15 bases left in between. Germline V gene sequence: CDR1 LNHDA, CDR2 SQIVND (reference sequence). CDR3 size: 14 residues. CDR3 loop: CASSKRGSWNGYTF. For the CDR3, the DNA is TGTGCCAGTAGTAAAAGGGGGTCTTGGAATGGCTACACCTTC.

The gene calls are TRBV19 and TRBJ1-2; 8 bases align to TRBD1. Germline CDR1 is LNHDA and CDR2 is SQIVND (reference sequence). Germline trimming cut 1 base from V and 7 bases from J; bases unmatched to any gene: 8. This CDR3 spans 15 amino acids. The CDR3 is CASSIGNRGLSGYTF. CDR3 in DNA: TGTGCCAGTAGTATAGGGAACAGGGGGTTGTCTGGCTACACCTTC.

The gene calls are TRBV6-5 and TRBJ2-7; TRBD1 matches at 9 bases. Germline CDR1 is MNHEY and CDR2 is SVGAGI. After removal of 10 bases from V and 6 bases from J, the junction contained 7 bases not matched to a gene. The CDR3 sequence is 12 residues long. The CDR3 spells CAIGQGRGEQYF. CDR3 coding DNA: TGTGCCATTGGACAGGGGAGGGGCGAGCAGTACTTC.

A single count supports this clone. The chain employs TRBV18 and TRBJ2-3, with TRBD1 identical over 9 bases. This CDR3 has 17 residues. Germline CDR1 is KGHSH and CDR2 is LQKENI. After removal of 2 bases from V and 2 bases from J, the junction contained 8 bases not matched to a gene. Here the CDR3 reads CASSPRLTGGNTDTQYF. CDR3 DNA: TGTGCCAGCTCACCAAGATTGACAGGGGGAAACACAGATACGCAGTATTTT.

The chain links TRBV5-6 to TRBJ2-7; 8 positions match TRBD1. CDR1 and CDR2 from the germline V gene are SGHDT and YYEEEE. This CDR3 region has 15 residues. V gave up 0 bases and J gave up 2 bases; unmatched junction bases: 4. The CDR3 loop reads CASSLVGQGTYEQYF. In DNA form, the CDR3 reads TGTGCCAGCAGCTTGGTTGGACAGGGAACCTACGAGCAGTACTTC.